A selection of T cell receptor beta chains follows, all from one sample in a study of response to subunit inactivated influenza vaccine. MiXCR was run by TCRdb on the RT-PCR reads, yielding one entry per CDR3 protein. The data show a few hundred thousand distinct CDR3 sequences, 11% to 15% seen once. Material: PBMCs from blood, obtained 11 to 12 days after vaccination. These receptors were obtained from a man aged 45-60 years who received an inactivated influenza vaccine. Each CDR3 is given without its conserved first and last residue. The D gene is left open where the match is weak.

d_gene: .
j_gene: TRBJ1-5
v_gene: TRBV7-9
CDR3aa: ASSSSDRGSNQPQH

d_gene: .
j_gene: TRBJ2-2
v_gene: TRBV7-2
CDR3aa: ASSWTGTTSGELF

d_gene: .
j_gene: TRBJ2-5
v_gene: TRBV7-2
CDR3aa: ASSLTRQSQETQY

d_gene: .
j_gene: TRBJ2-7
v_gene: TRBV7-9
CDR3aa: ASSSMAVGPYEQY

d_gene: .
j_gene: TRBJ2-2
v_gene: TRBV18
CDR3aa: ASSAGGQNTGELF

d_gene: TRBD1
j_gene: TRBJ2-3
v_gene: TRBV29-1
CDR3aa: SAPTGQRTDTQY

d_gene: .
j_gene: TRBJ1-2
v_gene: TRBV6-5
CDR3aa: ASSYLTGGGGYT

d_gene: .
j_gene: TRBJ1-1
v_gene: TRBV7-3
CDR3aa: ASSLFFRTEAF

d_gene: TRBD1
j_gene: TRBJ2-5
v_gene: TRBV4-2
CDR3aa: ASSQRQGYQETQY

d_gene: TRBD1
j_gene: TRBJ2-7
v_gene: TRBV2
CDR3aa: AIPGTGGHEQY

d_gene: .
j_gene: TRBJ2-6
v_gene: TRBV6-5
CDR3aa: ASSYSGYSGANVLT